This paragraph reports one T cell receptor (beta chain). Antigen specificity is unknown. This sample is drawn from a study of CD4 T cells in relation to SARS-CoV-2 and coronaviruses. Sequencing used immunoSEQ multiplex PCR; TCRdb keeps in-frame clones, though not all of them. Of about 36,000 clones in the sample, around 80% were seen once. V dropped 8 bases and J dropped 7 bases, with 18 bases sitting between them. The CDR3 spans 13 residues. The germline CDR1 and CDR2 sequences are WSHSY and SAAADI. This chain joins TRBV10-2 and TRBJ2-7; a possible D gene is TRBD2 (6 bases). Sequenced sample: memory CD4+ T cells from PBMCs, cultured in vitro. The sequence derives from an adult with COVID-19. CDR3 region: CASGATRGREQYF. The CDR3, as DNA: TGCGCCAGCGGGGCGACCCGGGGGAGGGAGCAGTACTTC.